The 21 T cell receptor beta chains listed next were all sequenced from one sample in a study of technical replicates of blood from a handful of donors (dated by TCRdb to the late 2010s). Libraries were built with the immunoSEQ multiplex PCR assay. The immuneACCESS repertoire file appears here via TCRdb, limited to in-frame rearrangements. These files lack a portion of the clones; in checked studies, under half of the deficit traces to unresolved V genes, and the cause of the others is not known. The sample profile shows roughly 80,000 clones; approximately 91% of them were found once. Of the sample, 0.41% is held by the ten largest clones. Sequenced sample: T cells isolated from PBMCs. Receptors originate from a human donor in good health.

The chain has TRBV5-1 and TRBJ2-5; TRBD2 matches at 7 bases. Germline CDR1 is SGHRS and CDR2 is YFSETQ. The V and J ends lost 5 bases and 5 bases, in that order; junction bases with no gene match: 12. The CDR3 has 15 residues. The CDR3 spells CASSIVGGGPETQYF. As DNA, the CDR3 is TGCGCCAGCAGTATTGTTGGGGGAGGGCCCGAGACCCAGTACTTC. Full variable domain (remainder filled in from reference TRBV5-1 and TRBJ2-5): KAGVTQTPRYLIKTRGQQVTLSCSPISGHRSVSWYQQTPGQGLQFLFEYFSETQRNKGNFPGRFSGRQFSNSRSEMNVSTLELGDSALYLCASSIVGGGPETQYFGPGTRLLVL.

CDR3 in amino acids: CASSLDLGGSSYNEQFF. In nucleotides, the CDR3 is TGTGCCAGCAGTTTGGACTTGGGCGGGAGCTCCTACAATGAGCAGTTCTTC. The V gene is TRBV27, the J gene TRBJ2-1; the match to TRBD2 covers 7 bases. The V and J ends lost 3 bases and 0 bases, in that order; junction bases with no gene match: 8. CDR1 is MNHEY, CDR2 SMNVEV, per germline (reference sequence). CDR3 length: 17 residues.

The rearrangement links TRBV5-4 to TRBJ2-3, with a weak D call TRBD2 (5 bases). The CDR3 consists of 14 residues. With 3 bases removed from V and 2 bases from J, the gap between germline ends came to 10 bases. The V gene's germline CDR1 is SGHNT and CDR2 YYREEE (reference sequence). Here the CDR3 DNA reads TGTGCCAGCAGCTATATCGACTACACAGATACGCAGTATTTT. Its translation: CASSYIDYTDTQYF. The whole variable domain, filled in from reference TRBV5-4 and TRBJ2-3, reads ETGVTQSPTHLIKTRGQQVTLRCSSQSGHNTVSWYQQALGQGPQFIFQYYREEENGRGNFPPRFSGLQFPNYSSELNVNALELDDSALYLCASSYIDYTDTQYFGPGTRLTVL.

This chain joins TRBV27 and TRBJ2-2; possible D gene TRBD1, 6 bases. The CDR3 covers 17 residues. V was cut by 10 bases and J by 4 bases, with 25 bases left in between. Germline V gives CDR1 MNHEY, CDR2 SMNVEV (reference sequence). CDR3 bases: TGTGCCACCTCCGGGACACCCAGCCTTGGACTCACCGGGGAGCTGTTTTTT. Amino acid sequence: CATSGTPSLGLTGELFF.

This clone was picked up one time. The chain joins TRBV5-6 to TRBJ2-1, with TRBD2 matching 12 bases. The V gene end was trimmed by 2 bases and the J gene end by 6 bases; junction bases not matched to a gene: 3. Per germline, CDR1 SGHDT and CDR2 YYEEEE. The CDR3 totals 15 residues. Here the CDR3 reads CASSFMTSGSNEQFF. In DNA form, the CDR3 reads TGTGCCAGCAGCTTCATGACTAGCGGGAGCAATGAGCAGTTCTTC. Based on the CDR3 plus reference TRBV5-6 and TRBJ2-1, the full variable domain is DAGVTQSPTHLIKTRGQQVTLRCSPKSGHDTVSWYQQALGQGPQFIFQYYEEEERQRGNFPDRFSGHQFPNYSSELNVNALLLGDSALYLCASSFMTSGSNEQFFGPGTRLTVL.

This chain joins TRBV4-2 and TRBJ1-2; tentative D call: TRBD1 (6 bases). Trimming stripped 1 base from V and 2 bases from J, with 14 bases between. The CDR3 has 16 amino acids. The V gene's germline CDR1 is LGHNA and CDR2 YNFKEQ. The CDR3 region has the DNA TGTGCCAGCAGCCAAGTACAAGGGGGATCAAACTATGGCTACACCTTC. This translates into CASSQVQGGSNYGYTF.

The chain uses TRBV11-3 and TRBJ2-7; D remains unclear. CDR1 and CDR2 (germline): SGHNT, YENEEA. V was shortened by 0 bases and J by 7 bases, with 10 bases between the two germline ends. This CDR3 is 13 amino acids long. The CDR3 protein is CASSLDRFREQYF. The DNA for the CDR3 is TGTGCCAGCAGCTTAGATCGATTCAGAGAGCAGTACTTC.

The rearrangement joins TRBV28 to TRBJ1-1; D gene uncertain. Between the trimmed V and J ends, which lost 6 bases and 3 bases, there was a span of 2 bases. CDR1 MDHEN and CDR2 SYDVKM come from the germline V gene. This CDR3 spans 10 amino acids. The CDR3 coding sequence is TGTGCCAGCAGCGACACTGAAGCTTTCTTT. Its protein is CASSDTEAFF.

The rearrangement joins TRBV7-3 to TRBJ2-3; 13 bases line up with TRBD2. The CDR3 extends over 17 amino acids. The ends lost 2 bases at V and 3 bases at J; junction bases unmatched: 5. The V gene's germline CDR1 is SGHTA and CDR2 FQGTGA. The DNA for the CDR3 is TGTGCCAGCAGCTTAGAAACTAGCGGGAGGGGAACAGATACGCAGTATTTT. Translated: CASSLETSGRGTDTQYF.

The rearrangement links TRBV6-1 to TRBJ2-7; D is ambiguous. V lost 6 bases and J lost 3, with 3 bases in between. The CDR3 covers 10 residues. Per the germline V gene, CDR1 is MNHNS and CDR2 is SASEGT. The CDR3 coding sequence is TGTGCCAGCAGCAACTACGAGCAGTACTTC. Residues: CASSNYEQYF.

The V and J genes are TRBV27 and TRBJ1-1, with 9 bases that match TRBD1. V was pared by 8 bases and J by 1 base, with 8 bases of the junction left unmatched. There are 15 residues in the CDR3. Germline V gene lookup returns CDR1 MNHEY and CDR2 SMNVEV (reference sequence). The CDR3 DNA reads TGTGCCAGCTACCCCCCGGGACAGGGGAACACTGAAGCTTTCTTT. This codes for CASYPPGQGNTEAFF.

V is TRBV10-3 and J is TRBJ2-2, with 7 nucleotides matching TRBD1. V lost 4 bases, J lost 3 bases, and 5 bases stayed unmatched. CDR1 is ENHRY, CDR2 SYGVKD, per germline. The CDR3 covers 15 residues. CDR3 in DNA: TGTGCCATCAGTGGCCGGGACAGTTACACCGGGGAGCTGTTTTTT. This translates into CAISGRDSYTGELFF.

This chain links TRBV5-4 with TRBJ2-7, with D hard to call. The CDR3 is 12 amino acids. With 0 bases removed from V and 3 bases from J, the gap between germline ends came to 4 bases. Germline V gives CDR1 SGHNT, CDR2 YYREEE (reference sequence). The CDR3 loop reads CASSLEYYEQYF. The CDR3, as DNA: TGTGCCAGCAGCTTGGAATACTACGAGCAGTACTTC. The full variable domain, rest sourced from reference TRBV5-4 and TRBJ2-7, is ETGVTQSPTHLIKTRGQQVTLRCSSQSGHNTVSWYQQALGQGPQFIFQYYREEENGRGNFPPRFSGLQFPNYSSELNVNALELDDSALYLCASSLEYYEQYFGPGTRLTVT.

This rearrangement joins TRBV7-9 to TRBJ1-4; TRBD1 aligns across 8 bases. This CDR3 has 16 residues. Germline V gene lookup returns CDR1 SEHNR and CDR2 FQNEAQ (reference sequence). Unmatched junction bases numbered 13, after V lost 5 bases and J lost 8 bases. The CDR3 DNA reads as TGTGCCAGCAGCCTATTCCAAGGACAGGGTAGAGAAAAACTGTTTTTT. Encoded protein: CASSLFQGQGREKLFF.

The V call is TRBV7-3, the J call TRBJ2-7, with D unresolved. This CDR3 has 13 amino acids. Trimming took off 2 bases at V and 3 bases at J, with 8 bases between the two ends. Per germline, CDR1 SGHTA and CDR2 FQGTGA. This chain's CDR3 is CASSLYGFYEQYF. The CDR3 DNA is TGTGCCAGCAGCTTATACGGTTTCTACGAGCAGTACTTC.

The CDR3 DNA follows: TGCGCCAGCAGCGCGCGACAGGGAGCCCCGGCCAAAAACATTCAGTACTTC. This sequence encodes CASSARQGAPAKNIQYF. The rearrangement joins TRBV5-1 to TRBJ2-4, with TRBD1 matching 7 bases. The CDR3 contains 17 residues. V dropped 4 bases and J dropped 1; count of bases not matched to a gene: 11. Per germline, CDR1 SGHRS and CDR2 YFSETQ.

This sequence joins TRBV19 and TRBJ2-1; 7 bases map to TRBD1. This CDR3 is built from 15 residues. V gave up 9 bases and J gave up 6 bases; unmatched junction bases: 14. Germline V lookup: CDR1 LNHDA, CDR2 SQIVND (reference sequence). The DNA for the CDR3 is TGTGCCAGCAAACACGACCACCGGGACAGCAATGAGCAGTTCTTC. It specifies CASKHDHRDSNEQFF.

V is TRBV11-2 and J is TRBJ2-1, with 9 bases matching TRBD1. Per the germline V gene, CDR1 is SGHAT and CDR2 is FQNNGV. The CDR3 covers 16 residues. V shed 5 bases, J shed 3 bases, and the junction held 8 bases outside the gene matches. This chain's CDR3 is CASSLLATGGYNEQFF. The CDR3 nucleotides read TGTGCCAGCAGCCTTCTCGCGACAGGGGGCTACAATGAGCAGTTCTTC.

The rearrangement joins TRBV2 to TRBJ1-2, with unresolved D. There are 12 residues in the CDR3. CDR1 is SNHLY, CDR2 FYNNEI, per germline. V dropped 2 bases and J dropped 8 bases, with 9 bases sitting between them. DNA for the CDR3: TGTGCCAGCAGTGAATCGTTGTTCGGCTACACCTTC. Protein product: CASSESLFGYTF.

A single count supports this clone. The J gene is TRBJ1-5, the V gene TRBV30, with D hard to call. Germline lookup yields CDR1 GTSNPN and CDR2 SVGIG (reference sequence). This CDR3 has 14 amino acids. V was clipped by 8 bases and J by 2 bases, with 16 bases between them. This CDR3 reads CAVSVESGNQPQHF. DNA for the CDR3: TGTGCCGTCTCGGTGGAGTCTGGCAATCAGCCCCAGCATTTT.

The gene calls are TRBV2 and TRBJ1-1; TRBD1 aligns across 8 bases. V gave up 3 bases and J gave up 1 base; unmatched junction bases: 1. The germline V gene encodes CDR1 SNHLY and CDR2 FYNNEI. The CDR3 has 14 residues. The CDR3 reads CASSEDRENTEAFF. CDR3 nucleotide sequence: TGTGCCAGCAGTGAGGACAGGGAGAACACTGAAGCTTTCTTT.